Listed below are T cell receptor beta chains from one sample, sequenced in a study of blood T cell repertoires in COVID-19. The repertoire was sequenced with immunoSEQ multiplex PCR; TCRdb's copy has only in-frame clones and lacks some. The data contain 200,000 to 300,000 clones, more than 75% of them singletons. Source material: peripheral blood. Receptor source: a woman between 40 and 50 years old who had recovered from COVID-19. CDR3s include the opening cysteine and the closing phenylalanine or tryptophan. A D gene is named only where the DNA matches it firmly. Only some rows state a clone size, as once, few, many or a class for expanded clones.

CDR3aa: CASSFDSGATNEKLFF; CDR3nt: TGTGCCAGCAGTTTCGACTCCGGGGCAACTAATGAAAAACTGTTTTTT; d_gene: NA; v_gene: TRBV28; j_gene: TRBJ1-4; abundance: NA
CDR3aa: CASSVATEAVGTNEKLFF; CDR3nt: TGTGCCAGCAGCGTAGCTACTGAGGCAGTCGGGACTAATGAAAAACTGTTTTTT; d_gene: NA; v_gene: TRBV9; j_gene: TRBJ1-4; abundance: NA
CDR3aa: CASSPASGEETQYF; CDR3nt: TGTGCCAGCTCACCAGCTAGCGGGGAAGAGACCCAGTACTTC; d_gene: TRBD2; v_gene: TRBV18; j_gene: TRBJ2-5; abundance: NA
CDR3aa: CASSSGGLSTDTQYF; CDR3nt: TGCGCCAGCAGCTCAGGGGGTCTCAGCACAGATACGCAGTATTTT; d_gene: TRBD1; v_gene: TRBV5-1; j_gene: TRBJ2-3; abundance: NA
CDR3aa: CASSGLAVSYEQYF; CDR3nt: TGTGCCAGCAGTGGACTAGCGGTTTCCTACGAGCAGTACTTC; d_gene: TRBD2; v_gene: TRBV2; j_gene: TRBJ2-7; abundance: NA
CDR3aa: CASSPRVGARNEKLFF; CDR3nt: TGTGCCAGCAGCCCGAGGGTGGGGGCAAGGAATGAAAAACTGTTTTTT; d_gene: NA; v_gene: TRBV5-5; j_gene: TRBJ1-4; abundance: NA
CDR3aa: CSASAGGVSEQYF; CDR3nt: TGCAGTGCTAGTGCGGGGGGTGTAAGCGAGCAGTACTTC; d_gene: TRBD2; v_gene: TRBV20-1; j_gene: TRBJ2-7; abundance: NA
CDR3aa: CASSERLAGGLPREQYF; CDR3nt: TGCGCCAGCAGTGAGCGGCTAGCGGGGGGCCTTCCGCGAGAGCAGTACTTC; d_gene: TRBD2; v_gene: TRBV10-2; j_gene: TRBJ2-7; abundance: NA
CDR3aa: CASSWTSGVAGEETQYF; CDR3nt: TGTGCCAGCAGCTGGACTAGCGGGGTAGCAGGGGAAGAGACCCAGTACTTC; d_gene: TRBD2; v_gene: TRBV27; j_gene: TRBJ2-5; abundance: NA
CDR3aa: CASSESGLQPQHF; CDR3nt: TGTGCCAGCAGTGAATCGGGGTTGCAGCCCCAGCATTTT; d_gene: NA; v_gene: TRBV2; j_gene: TRBJ1-5; abundance: many
CDR3aa: CASSLSGTLEQYF; CDR3nt: TGTGCCAGCAGTTTATCAGGGACTCTCGAGCAGTACTTC; d_gene: NA; v_gene: TRBV12-3/TRBV12-4; j_gene: TRBJ2-7; abundance: NA
CDR3aa: CASGFRPGQAPHSYNSPLHF; CDR3nt: TGTGCCAGCGGATTCCGCCCGGGACAGGCCCCTCACTCCTATAATTCACCCCTCCACTTT; d_gene: NA; v_gene: TRBV21-1; j_gene: TRBJ1-6; abundance: once
CDR3aa: CASRRQLNTEAFF; CDR3nt: TGTGCCAGCAGAAGACAATTGAACACTGAAGCTTTCTTT; d_gene: NA; v_gene: TRBV6-5; j_gene: TRBJ1-1; abundance: NA
CDR3aa: CASSLSGNSYEQYF; CDR3nt: TGTGCCAGCAGCCTTAGCGGGAACTCCTACGAGCAGTACTTC; d_gene: TRBD2; v_gene: TRBV7-2; j_gene: TRBJ2-7; abundance: NA
CDR3aa: CSAKGNSPLHF; CDR3nt: TGCAGTGCCAAGGGGAATTCACCCCTCCACTTT; d_gene: NA; v_gene: TRBV20-1; j_gene: TRBJ1-6; abundance: NA
CDR3aa: CASSYKSPLSYNEQFF; CDR3nt: TGTGCCAGCAGTTATAAGAGCCCCCTCTCCTACAATGAGCAGTTCTTC; d_gene: NA; v_gene: TRBV27; j_gene: TRBJ2-1; abundance: NA
CDR3aa: CASSKPDYLEQFF; CDR3nt: TGTGCCAGCAGCAAACCGGACTATCTGGAGCAGTTCTTC; d_gene: NA; v_gene: TRBV21-1; j_gene: TRBJ2-1; abundance: NA
CDR3aa: CASSHGEADTQYF; CDR3nt: TGTGCCAGCAGCCACGGCGAGGCAGATACGCAGTATTTT; d_gene: NA; v_gene: TRBV3-1/TRBV3-2; j_gene: TRBJ2-3; abundance: NA
CDR3aa: CASSNPSPPQGSQYF; CDR3nt: TGTGCCAGTAGTAATCCCAGCCCTCCGCAGGGTTCGCAGTATTTT; d_gene: NA; v_gene: TRBV19; j_gene: TRBJ2-3; abundance: NA
CDR3aa: CASSPPRQGVLHGYTF; CDR3nt: TGTGCCAGCTCACCACCGCGACAGGGGGTCCTCCATGGCTACACCTTC; d_gene: TRBD1; v_gene: TRBV18; j_gene: TRBJ1-2; abundance: NA
CDR3aa: CASRPTRGTGELFF; CDR3nt: TGTGCCAGCCGGCCGACACGAGGGACCGGGGAGCTGTTTTTT; d_gene: NA; v_gene: TRBV11-3; j_gene: TRBJ2-2; abundance: NA
CDR3aa: CASRGQSSSYNSPLHF; CDR3nt: TGTGCCAGCAGGGGACAGTCAAGCTCCTATAATTCACCCCTCCACTTT; d_gene: TRBD1; v_gene: TRBV9; j_gene: TRBJ1-6; abundance: NA
CDR3aa: CASSEGTGSEAFF; CDR3nt: TGTGCCAGCAGTGAGGGGACAGGGTCTGAAGCTTTCTTT; d_gene: TRBD1; v_gene: TRBV2; j_gene: TRBJ1-1; abundance: NA
CDR3aa: CASSNKQGSTEAFF; CDR3nt: TGTGCCAGCAGCAACAAACAGGGGTCGACCGAAGCTTTCTTT; d_gene: NA; v_gene: TRBV21-1; j_gene: TRBJ1-1; abundance: NA
CDR3aa: CASSLDVQLGFSLGYTF; CDR3nt: TGTGCCAGCAGCTTAGATGTACAGTTGGGCTTTTCGCTTGGCTACACCTTC; d_gene: NA; v_gene: TRBV7-9; j_gene: TRBJ1-2; abundance: once
CDR3aa: CASRGHRAANYGYTF; CDR3nt: TGTGCCAGCAGAGGTCACAGGGCAGCTAACTATGGCTACACCTTC; d_gene: NA; v_gene: TRBV11-2; j_gene: TRBJ1-2; abundance: NA
CDR3aa: CASSLSPGGLEAFF; CDR3nt: TGCGCCAGCAGCTTGTCACCAGGGGGCCTTGAAGCTTTCTTT; d_gene: TRBD1; v_gene: TRBV5-1; j_gene: TRBJ1-1; abundance: NA
CDR3aa: CASSYSVAGDEQYF; CDR3nt: TGTGCCAGCAGTTACTCAGTGGCAGGGGACGAGCAGTACTTC; d_gene: NA; v_gene: TRBV6-5; j_gene: TRBJ2-7; abundance: NA
CDR3aa: CASKVGHQNTEAFF; CDR3nt: TGTGCCAGCAAGGTGGGACATCAGAACACTGAAGCTTTCTTT; d_gene: NA; v_gene: TRBV7-9; j_gene: TRBJ1-1; abundance: few
CDR3aa: CASLQTGGYTGELFF; CDR3nt: TGCGCCAGCCTGCAAACAGGGGGATACACCGGGGAGCTGTTTTTT; d_gene: TRBD1; v_gene: TRBV10-2; j_gene: TRBJ2-2; abundance: NA
CDR3aa: CASSYSRGGGYGYTF; CDR3nt: TGTGCCAGCAGTTACTCCAGAGGGGGCGGCTATGGCTACACCTTC; d_gene: TRBD1; v_gene: TRBV6-2/TRBV6-3; j_gene: TRBJ1-2; abundance: NA